The 19 T cell receptor beta chains below come from one sample, sequenced in a study of T cell repertoires in cytomegalovirus infection. The antigens for these receptors are not known. From the reads, TCRdb called clonotypes with MiXCR, one entry per CDR3 protein. This table has 650,000 to 900,000 distinct CDR3 sequences, about 31% appearing once. This specimen consisted of cultured CD8+ T cells from PBMCs, obtained from culture after CMV antigen stimulation. Receptors were obtained from a human donor in good health (CMV status not recorded). Some clones in this sample may be carry-over from other donors' samples.

In its sample, this clonotype was seen a few times. The rearrangement links TRBV19 to TRBJ1-3; D uncertain. The CDR3 is 14 residues long. Looked up from germline, CDR1 is LNHDA and CDR2 is SQIVND (reference sequence). The ends were cut back, 3 bases at V and 0 bases at J, with 6 bases in the middle. In DNA form, the CDR3 reads TGTGCCAGTAGTATTCTCGACTCTGGAAACACCATATATTTT. Protein sequence: CASSILDSGNTIYF.

This clonotype was found many times. The J gene is TRBJ2-6, the V gene TRBV7-6; 10 bases are shared with TRBD1. Germline lookup yields CDR1 SGHVS and CDR2 FNYEAQ. There are 16 residues in the CDR3. V shed 6 bases and J 3 bases; nucleotides not matched to a gene: 5. The CDR3 DNA sequence: TGTGCCAGCAGTTTGACAGGGGGCCTTGGGGCCAACGTCCTGACTTTC. As protein: CASSLTGGLGANVLTF.

V and J are TRBV15 and TRBJ2-1, with D possibly being TRBD1 (7 bases). The CDR3 loop spans 13 amino acids. Germline CDR1 LNHNV, CDR2 YYDKDF (reference sequence). The V gene lost 3 bases and the J gene lost 8 bases, with 11 bases spanning the gap. The DNA of the CDR3 is TGTGCCACCAGCAGTTCCAGGGGGGATGAGCAGTTCTTC. It codes for CATSSSRGDEQFF.

This clonotype was observed at least ten times. The chain joins TRBV12-3 or TRBV12-4 to TRBJ2-2, with D possibly matching TRBD1 (6 bases). The CDR3 covers 12 residues. Trimming took off 6 bases at V and 7 bases at J, with 9 bases between the two ends. CDR3 residues: CASSLGGGELFF. In nucleotides, the CDR3 is TGTGCCAGCAGCCTAGGGGGCGGGGAGCTGTTTTTT.

The rearrangement uses TRBV12-3 or TRBV12-4 and TRBJ2-7; 7 bases match TRBD1. V dropped 5 bases and J dropped 4; count of bases not matched to a gene: 5. The length of the CDR3 is 13 residues. The CDR3: CASSEQGVYEQYF. CDR3 DNA sequence: TGTGCCAGCAGTGAGCAGGGGGTGTACGAGCAGTACTTC.

This chain connects TRBV7-6 to TRBJ1-1, with a possible D match to TRBD1 (6 bases). The V end was cut by 8 bases, the J end by 4 bases, with 14 bases between. The CDR3 is 13 residues long. Germline V CDR1 and CDR2: SGHVS, FNYEAQ. The chain's CDR3 is CASGGGPGTEAFF. In DNA form, the CDR3 reads TGTGCCAGCGGGGGGGGGCCGGGCACTGAAGCTTTCTTT.

This chain links TRBV5-1 with TRBJ1-2; a possible D gene is TRBD1 (6 bases). CDR1 is SGHRS and CDR2 is YFSETQ in the germline V gene. This CDR3 is 15 amino acids long. With 0 bases removed from V and 4 bases from J, the gap between germline ends came to 13 bases. The CDR3 loop is CASSLGWDTTYGYTF. CDR3 nucleotide sequence: TGCGCCAGCAGCTTGGGGTGGGACACTACCTATGGCTACACCTTC. Full variable domain (missing parts from reference TRBV5-1 and TRBJ1-2): KAGVTQTPRYLIKTRGQQVTLSCSPISGHRSVSWYQQTPGQGLQFLFEYFSETQRNKGNFPGRFSGRQFSNSRSEMNVSTLELGDSALYLCASSLGWDTTYGYTFGSGTRLTVV.

The table lists this clonotype with a few counts. This chain connects TRBV12-3 or TRBV12-4 to TRBJ2-1; 10 bases agree with TRBD1. This CDR3 comprises 14 residues. V shed 8 bases, J shed 7 bases, and the junction held 8 bases outside the gene matches. The CDR3 loop is CASLGRDRGNEQFF. Written as DNA, the CDR3 is TGTGCCAGCTTAGGTCGGGACAGGGGTAATGAGCAGTTCTTC.

This sequence joins TRBV27 and TRBJ2-1; the D is unclear. The CDR3 length is 13 residues. V gave up 3 bases and J gave up 8 bases, with 11 bases separating them. CDR1 and CDR2 from the germline V gene are MNHEY and SMNVEV (reference sequence). The CDR3 region has the DNA TGTGCCAGCAGTTTTTTCCTGGGCGATGAGCAGTTCTTC. This gives the protein CASSFFLGDEQFF.

This clonotype was seen a few times. The rearrangement links TRBV7-9 to TRBJ1-1; TRBD1 matches at 9 bases. The CDR3 contains 15 residues. V was pared by 4 bases and J by 5 bases, with 8 bases of the junction left unmatched. The germline gives CDR1 SEHNR, CDR2 FQNEAQ (reference sequence). For the CDR3, the DNA is TGTGCCAGCAGCTCCGCCGGACAGGGGAATACTGAAGCTTTCTTT. Protein product: CASSSAGQGNTEAFF.

This clonotype was picked up a small number of times. The CDR3 nucleotides are TGTGCCAGCAGTGAAAGGGAAGAGACCCAGTACTTC. Translated: CASSEREETQYF. The chain combines TRBV28 with TRBJ2-5; the D is unclear. This CDR3 comprises 12 residues. Trimming removed 5 bases at V and 3 bases at J, with 7 bases between. CDR1 is MDHEN, CDR2 SYDVKM, per germline. The full variable domain, its missing parts supplied by reference TRBV28 and TRBJ2-5, is DVKVTQSSRYLVKRTGEKVFLECVQDMDHENMFWYRQDPGLGLRLIYFSYDVKMKEKGDIPEGYSVSREKKERFSLILESASTNQTSMYLCASSEREETQYFGPGTRLLVL.

This chain links TRBV27 with TRBJ1-4, with D hard to call. Germline V gene sequence: CDR1 MNHEY, CDR2 SMNVEV (reference sequence). The V end lost 3 bases, the J end lost 14 bases, and 13 bases lay between the germline ends. This CDR3 is built from 12 residues. The CDR3 coding sequence is TGTGCCAGCAGTTTGGATAGGAAACGGCTGTTTTTT. Protein product: CASSLDRKRLFF.

This clonotype was seen only a few times. The chain has TRBV7-3 and TRBJ2-3; 7 bases align to TRBD1. The CDR3 spans 15 residues. CDR1 and CDR2 from the germline V gene are SGHTA and FQGTGA. J gave up 1 base and V 5 bases, and 6 bases lay outside the gene matches. The CDR3 protein is CASSKGDRGTDTQYF. The CDR3, as DNA: TGTGCCAGCAGCAAAGGAGACAGGGGCACAGATACGCAGTATTTT. Looking up the rest from reference TRBV7-3 and TRBJ2-3 gives the full variable domain: GAGVSQTPSNKVTEKGKYVELRCDPISGHTALYWYRQSLGQGPEFLIYFQGTGAADDSGLPNDRFFAVRPEGSVSTLKIQRTERGDSAVYLCASSKGDRGTDTQYFGPGTRLTVL.

V gene TRBV12-3 or TRBV12-4 combines with J gene TRBJ2-7, with 12 bases aligning to TRBD2. CDR3 size: 16 residues. After removal of 10 bases from V and 7 bases from J, the junction contained 17 bases not matched to a gene. In nucleotides, the CDR3 is TGTGCCAACAGACAATTGCTAGCGGGGGGGCCGCAGGAGCAGTACTTC. Translated: CANRQLLAGGPQEQYF.

The chain is built from TRBV12-3 or TRBV12-4 and TRBJ2-3; TRBD2 aligns across 7 bases. This CDR3 has 14 residues. After removal of 8 bases from V and 7 bases from J, the junction contained 12 bases not matched to a gene. The CDR3 sequence: CASGGSSGVYTQYF. In DNA, the CDR3 is TGTGCCAGCGGTGGTTCCAGCGGGGTTTATACGCAGTATTTT.

The V gene is TRBV4-1, the J gene TRBJ2-1; 7 bases map to TRBD1. V shed 3 bases, J shed 1 base, and the junction held 6 bases outside the gene matches. CDR1 is MGHRA and CDR2 is YSYEKL in the germline V gene. This CDR3 spans 16 amino acids. The CDR3 region has the DNA TGCGCCAGCAGCCACCCCCGACAGGGTTCCTACAATGAGCAGTTCTTC. Residues: CASSHPRQGSYNEQFF.

V and J are TRBV6-5 and TRBJ2-1; TRBD1 agrees at 7 bases. The CDR3 extends over 11 amino acids. V trimming: 4 bases; J trimming: 15 bases; junction bases outside the gene matches: 6. Per germline, CDR1 MNHEY and CDR2 SVGAGI. DNA of the CDR3: TGTGCCAGCAGTTTACAGGGGAATACGTTCTTC. Amino acids: CASSLQGNTFF.

There are a few counts of this clonotype. The genes are TRBV6-2 or TRBV6-3 and TRBJ1-1; D unresolved. The CDR3 contains 15 residues. V lost 1 base and J lost 3, with 12 bases in between. Germline V CDR1 and CDR2: MNHEY, SVGEGT. The CDR3 DNA is TGTGCCAGCAGTTACTACGGCGGATCGTACACTGAAGCTTTCTTT. It codes for CASSYYGGSYTEAFF.

This clonotype was observed a handful of times. This rearrangement joins TRBV6-1 to TRBJ2-7; 10 positions agree with TRBD2. Germline V gene sequence: CDR1 MNHNS, CDR2 SASEGT. The ends lost 5 bases at V and 0 bases at J; junction bases unmatched: 4. The CDR3 is made up of 15 amino acids. For the CDR3, the DNA is TGTGCCAGCAGTCTAGCGGGGGCGAGCTCCTACGAGCAGTACTTC. Protein sequence: CASSLAGASSYEQYF.